The 18 T cell receptor beta chains below were found in one sample sequenced in a study of cytomegalovirus exposure and HLA in healthy donors. The study ran its PCR with 60 Vbeta and 13 Jbeta primers. Sequencing used immunoSEQ multiplex PCR; TCRdb keeps in-frame clones, though not all of them. Among approximately 74,000 clones listed, under 70% were seen once. Sequencing was carried out using PBMCs. The receptors stem from a man aged 25 to 40 in good health and CMV-seropositive.

Only one count was recorded for this clone. The genes are TRBV5-1 and TRBJ1-6; D possibly corresponds to TRBD1 (6 bases). The CDR3 has 16 amino acids. From germline, CDR1 is SGHRS and CDR2 YFSETQ. The V end lost 3 bases, the J end lost 7 bases, and 17 bases lay between the germline ends. CDR3 sequence reads: CASSSGGHPRNSPLHF. The CDR3, as DNA: TGCGCCAGCAGCTCGGGGGGCCACCCGCGGAATTCACCCCTCCACTTT.

The chain is built from TRBV28 and TRBJ1-6, with a tentative D call TRBD1 (5 bases). The length of the CDR3 is 16 residues. Trimming left V 3 bases short and J 4 bases short, with 13 bases between. Germline V gene lookup returns CDR1 MDHEN and CDR2 SYDVKM. CDR3 coding DNA: TGTGCCAGCAGTTTGGCAGGGTCAACGTATAATTCACCCCTCCACTTT. This translates into CASSLAGSTYNSPLHF.

The rearrangement joins TRBV6-6 to TRBJ1-5; 7 bases line up with TRBD1. CDR1 is MNHNY and CDR2 is SVGAGI in the germline V gene (reference sequence). V shed 2 bases and J 0 bases; nucleotides not matched to a gene: 4. There are 16 residues in the CDR3. This CDR3 is CASSYRAGGSNQPQHF. The CDR3 DNA reads TGTGCCAGCAGTTACAGGGCAGGGGGTAGCAATCAGCCCCAGCATTTT.

The chain recombines TRBV5-4 with TRBJ2-2; D gene ambiguous. This CDR3 is built from 15 residues. The V end was cut by 0 bases, the J end by 7 bases, with 13 bases between. Germline CDR1 is SGHNT and CDR2 is YYREEE (reference sequence). CDR3 sequence reads: CASSLGTLPGGELFF. The CDR3 DNA is TGTGCCAGCAGCTTGGGCACCCTGCCGGGCGGGGAGCTGTTTTTT.

V and J are TRBV6-5 and TRBJ1-1; tentatively, D is TRBD1 (6 bases). Per germline, CDR1 MNHEY and CDR2 SVGAGI. V shed 6 bases and J shed 12 bases, with 14 bases lying between them. The CDR3 sequence is 11 residues long. CDR3 protein: CASRSTGATFF. DNA of the CDR3: TGTGCCAGCAGATCGACAGGCGCTACTTTCTTT.

The V and J genes are TRBV28 and TRBJ1-2, with D possibly TRBD1 on 6 matching bases. V lost 7 bases and J 4 bases, leaving 16 bases between the germline ends. There are 14 residues in the CDR3. Germline V lookup: CDR1 MDHEN, CDR2 SYDVKM. CDR3 nucleotides: TGTGCCAGCATCGGCAGGGGCGTTTTCTATGGCTACACCTTC. Its protein product is CASIGRGVFYGYTF.

The genes are TRBV5-4 and TRBJ2-3; D is undetermined. V lost 4 bases, J lost 0 bases, and 15 bases lay in between. Germline values: CDR1 SGHNT, CDR2 YYREEE (reference sequence). This CDR3 comprises 16 residues. The CDR3 reads CASSRGVLRSTDTQYF. CDR3 nucleotide sequence: TGTGCCAGCAGCAGAGGTGTACTCCGAAGCACAGATACGCAGTATTTT.

V gene TRBV28 combines with J gene TRBJ2-5; D call uncertain. Trimming left V 7 bases short and J 1 base short, with 10 bases between. The CDR3 has 13 amino acids. CDR1 is MDHEN and CDR2 is SYDVKM in the germline V gene. The CDR3 coding sequence is TGTGCCAGCAAGAGAGCGCCCCAAGAGACCCAGTACTTC. This sequence encodes CASKRAPQETQYF.

The rearrangement uses TRBV28 and TRBJ1-2, with TRBD1 as a possible D gene (6 bases). Germline values: CDR1 MDHEN, CDR2 SYDVKM. Trimming removed 5 bases at V and 0 bases at J, with 10 bases between. There are 14 residues in the CDR3. CDR3: CASSPGQPNYGYTF. CDR3 bases: TGTGCCAGCAGTCCTGGACAGCCTAACTATGGCTACACCTTC.

This clone was seen a few times. The V and J genes are TRBV6-1 and TRBJ2-1, with D possibly TRBD2 on 5 matching bases. The CDR3 contains 14 residues. Germline CDR1 is MNHNS and CDR2 is SASEGT. Trimming took 6 bases from V and 4 from J, leaving 13 bases between them. The CDR3 DNA sequence: TGTGCCAGCAGCTCCCTAGCAGAGTACAATGAGCAGTTCTTC. This encodes CASSSLAEYNEQFF.

The V gene is TRBV5-1, the J gene TRBJ2-1; perhaps TRBD2 as D (6 bases). The ends were cut back, 0 bases at V and 6 bases at J, with 10 bases in the middle. This CDR3 has 14 residues. CDR1 is SGHRS, CDR2 YFSETQ, per germline. The CDR3 here is CASSLEGGVNEQFF. The CDR3, as DNA: TGCGCCAGCAGCTTGGAGGGCGGGGTCAATGAGCAGTTCTTC.

The gene calls are TRBV29-1 and TRBJ2-5; TRBD2 matches 13 bases. Looked up from germline, CDR1 is SQVTM and CDR2 is ANQGSEA. V shed 7 bases, J shed 7 bases, and the junction held 12 bases outside the gene matches. The CDR3 is 15 residues long. CDR3 amino acids: CSARVWTSGSLTQYF. Here the CDR3 DNA reads TGCAGCGCTAGGGTATGGACTAGCGGGAGCCTGACCCAGTACTTC.

The chain combines TRBV18 with TRBJ2-1; TRBD1 aligns across 10 bases. This CDR3 is 17 amino acids long. V was pared by 1 base and J by 7 bases, with 10 bases of the junction left unmatched. Germline lookup yields CDR1 KGHSH and CDR2 LQKENI. The CDR3 loop is CASSPLSRQGARNEQFF. For the CDR3, the DNA is TGTGCCAGCTCACCACTATCACGACAGGGGGCTAGGAATGAGCAGTTCTTC.

A note on this clone: Germline is not matched at one junction end, which may reflect a read error. V gene TRBV18 combines with J gene TRBJ1-4, with 10 bases identical to TRBD1. CDR3 size: 12 residues. Germline V gene sequence: CDR1 KGHSH, CDR2 LQKENI. The CDR3 DNA reads as TGTGCCAGCTCACCCCCGACAGGGGGCCGAGTTTTT. Translating gives CASSPPTGGRVF.

The genes are TRBV7-2 and TRBJ2-7; 8 bases agree with TRBD1. Germline trimming cut 5 bases from V and 6 bases from J; bases unmatched to any gene: 3. The CDR3 sequence is 12 residues long. Per germline, CDR1 SGHTA and CDR2 FQGNSA. The CDR3 reads CASSVGTGEQYF. CDR3 nucleotide sequence: TGTGCCAGCAGCGTAGGGACAGGCGAGCAGTACTTC.

This clone was observed a few times. The chain couples TRBV11-2 to TRBJ2-1; 8 bases align to TRBD1. The CDR3 loop spans 14 amino acids. The V gene's germline CDR1 is SGHAT and CDR2 FQNNGV. V dropped 5 bases and J dropped 1; count of bases not matched to a gene: 1. CDR3 DNA sequence: TGTGCCAGCAGCCGGGACAGGTCCTACAATGAGCAGTTCTTC. This encodes CASSRDRSYNEQFF.

In this sample, this clone turned up a few times. The J gene is TRBJ2-7, the V gene TRBV7-2; maybe TRBD2 (6 bases). Trimming removed 1 base at V and 4 bases at J, with 17 bases between. From germline, CDR1 is SGHTA and CDR2 FQGNSA. The CDR3 loop spans 16 amino acids. CDR3 amino acids: CASSLDPREVFYEQYF. For the CDR3, the DNA is TGTGCCAGCAGCTTAGATCCCAGGGAGGTGTTTTACGAGCAGTACTTC.

The chain couples TRBV29-1 to TRBJ2-3; possible D gene TRBD2, 6 bases. V gave up 6 bases and J gave up 1 base, with 11 bases separating them. Germline V gene sequence: CDR1 SQVTM, CDR2 ANQGSEA. The length of the CDR3 is 13 residues. The CDR3, as DNA: TGCAGCGTACCCGGGGAGGGCACAGATACGCAGTATTTT. Protein sequence: CSVPGEGTDTQYF.